These 4 T cell receptor beta chains came from one sample sequenced in a study of T-cell reconstitution after alpha-beta-depleted transplantation in children. A library of TCRbeta sequences, prepared with unique molecular identifiers, was generated. One entry per CDR3 protein results from TCRdb running MiXCR on the PCR reads. Of under 750,000 distinct CDR3 sequences listed, approximately 22% are singletons. Sequencing used PBMCs, mostly from graft donor cells, obtained 360 days after TCRalphabeta/CD19-depleted stem cell transplant. All receptors come from a boy under two years old who had a stem cell transplant for acute myeloid leukemia, so the T cells may come from the graft donor.

This clonotype was observed many times. The V and J genes are TRBV20-1 and TRBJ2-5; 11 positions match TRBD2. CDR3 length: 16 residues. The germline V gene has CDR1 DFQATT and CDR2 SNEGSKA (reference sequence). The V and J ends lost 0 bases and 7 bases, in that order; junction bases with no gene match: 10. The CDR3 nucleotides read TGCAGTGCTAGAGAGACTAGCGGGGTTAACAGGGTGACCCAGTACTTC. Translation: CSARETSGVNRVTQYF.

This clonotype was seen more than once but under ten times. The rearrangement links TRBV28 to TRBJ2-5; D tentatively reads TRBD1 or TRBD2 (6 bases each). Trimming removed 7 bases at V and 3 bases at J, with 18 bases between. Germline V gives CDR1 MDHEN, CDR2 SYDVKM. The CDR3 consists of 15 residues. Here the CDR3 reads CASTSGASGEETQYF. CDR3 coding DNA: TGTGCCAGCACATCAGGGGCGTCGGGGGAAGAGACCCAGTACTTC.

This clonotype was counted a few times. V gene TRBV28 combines with J gene TRBJ2-7, with 9 bases that match TRBD2. Per germline, CDR1 MDHEN and CDR2 SYDVKM. The CDR3 loop spans 14 amino acids. V was pared by 3 bases and J by 4 bases, with 4 bases of the junction left unmatched. The CDR3 protein is CASSLRGGHYEQYV. Written as DNA, the CDR3 is TGTGCCAGCAGTTTGCGGGGGGGCCATTACGAGCAGTACGTC.

This clonotype was counted at least ten times. This rearrangement joins TRBV20-1 to TRBJ2-1, with 10 bases identical to TRBD2. The germline V gene encodes CDR1 DFQATT and CDR2 SNEGSKA (reference sequence). V dropped 6 bases and J dropped 4; count of bases not matched to a gene: 9. This CDR3 spans 15 amino acids. Here the CDR3 DNA reads TGCAGTGCCCGCCAACTAGCGGGGAGGTACAATGAGCAGTTCTTC. It yields the protein CSARQLAGRYNEQFF.